This entry lists 24 T cell receptor beta chains sequenced from one sample in a study of blood T cell repertoires in COVID-19. Profiled with immunoSEQ multiplex PCR; TCRdb holds only in-frame clones, not every one. The data contain over 75,000 clones, about three quarters of them singletons. Sequencing was performed on peripheral blood. The origin of the receptors is a man aged 50 or older who had recovered from COVID-19.

J is TRBJ2-1 and V is TRBV5-1; D perhaps matches TRBD1 (6 bases). The CDR3 consists of 14 residues. Deletions cut 4 bases from V and 4 bases from J, with 12 bases between. Per the germline V gene, CDR1 is SGHRS and CDR2 is YFSETQ. The CDR3 bases are TGCGCCAGCAGCCCCGGGACATCTTACAATGAGCAGTTCTTC. It translates to CASSPGTSYNEQFF.

V and J are TRBV30 and TRBJ1-1; D is perhaps TRBD1 (6 bases). CDR3 length: 15 amino acids. Germline CDR1 and CDR2: GTSNPN and SVGIG (reference sequence). The V and J ends lost 0 bases and 0 bases respectively, with 11 bases between them. Here the CDR3 reads CAWSVWWGLNTEAFF. In DNA, the CDR3 is TGTGCCTGGAGTGTATGGTGGGGGCTGAACACTGAAGCTTTCTTT.

V and J are TRBV19 and TRBJ1-5; D remains ambiguous. The CDR3 has 13 residues. CDR1 is LNHDA and CDR2 is SQIVND in the germline V gene (reference sequence). V lost 6 bases, J lost 6 bases, and 12 bases lay in between. The CDR3: CASRAPSGQPQHF. CDR3 nucleotide sequence: TGTGCCAGTAGGGCACCTTCGGGTCAGCCCCAGCATTTT. The full variable domain, completed using reference TRBV19 and TRBJ1-5, is DGGITQSPKYLFRKEGQNVTLSCEQNLNHDAMYWYRQDPGQGLRLIYYSQIVNDFQKGDIAEGYSVSREKKESFPLTVTSAQKNPTAFYLCASRAPSGQPQHFGDGTRLSIL.

This clone turned up a few times. The J gene is TRBJ1-3, the V gene TRBV3-1 (or the pseudogene TRBV3-2); D is perhaps TRBD1 (5 bases). The V gene's germline CDR1 is LGHDT and CDR2 YNNKEL (reference sequence). The CDR3 runs to 15 residues. V dropped 3 bases and J dropped 1 base, with 10 bases sitting between them. CDR3 protein: CASSQGRTSGNTIYF. CDR3 in DNA: TGTGCCAGCAGCCAGGGCCGGACATCTGGAAACACCATATATTTT.

The rearrangement joins TRBV19 to TRBJ1-1; no firm D call. CDR3 size: 12 residues. Germline V gene sequence: CDR1 LNHDA, CDR2 SQIVND (reference sequence). The V end was cut by 9 bases, the J end by 0 bases, with 8 bases between. CDR3 nucleotide sequence: TGTGCCAGCGGAGTAATGAACACTGAAGCTTTCTTT. It translates to CASGVMNTEAFF.

This chain joins TRBV4-1 and TRBJ1-5; D is undetermined. The V gene's germline CDR1 is MGHRA and CDR2 YSYEKL. The CDR3 covers 12 residues. The germline V and J ends were trimmed by 9 bases and 6 bases, with 12 bases remaining between them. For the CDR3, the DNA is TGCGCCAGAGAAGGAGGGCTTCAGCCCCAGCATTTT. Its translation is CAREGGLQPQHF.

This chain connects TRBV5-1 to TRBJ2-7, with 7 bases lining up with TRBD1. Germline V gene data show CDR1 as SGHRS and CDR2 as YFSETQ. After removal of 1 base from V and 6 bases from J, the junction contained 7 bases not matched to a gene. This CDR3 region has 14 residues. CDR3 loop: CASSLRQGGLEQYF. The DNA for the CDR3 is TGCGCCAGCAGCTTGAGACAGGGCGGGCTCGAGCAGTACTTC.

The rearrangement links TRBV10-3 to TRBJ2-3; 9 bases line up with TRBD2. CDR1 and CDR2 (germline): ENHRY, SYGVKD. J was trimmed by 2 bases and V by 4 bases; bases with no gene match: 4. The CDR3 loop spans 15 amino acids. The CDR3 protein is CAISASGGNTDTQYF. CDR3 nucleotides: TGTGCCATCAGTGCGAGCGGGGGGAACACAGATACGCAGTATTTT.

This chain connects TRBV28 to TRBJ2-4; 9 bases map to TRBD1. Looked up from germline, CDR1 is MDHEN and CDR2 is SYDVKM. After removal of 3 bases from V and 3 bases from J, the junction contained 6 bases not matched to a gene. The CDR3 contains 16 residues. CDR3 nucleotides: TGTGCCAGCAGTTTTACGGGACAGGGCCTCAAAAACATTCAGTACTTC. This sequence encodes CASSFTGQGLKNIQYF.

The chain links TRBV11-2 to TRBJ2-5, with D possibly being TRBD1 (5 bases). The CDR3 contains 16 residues. Trimming left V 5 bases short and J 3 bases short, with 19 bases between. Germline loops: CDR1 SGHAT, CDR2 FQNNGV. CDR3 amino acids: CASSVVVGRVEETQYF. The DNA of the CDR3 is TGTGCCAGCAGCGTAGTGGTTGGCAGGGTGGAAGAGACCCAGTACTTC.

The genes are TRBV10-3 and TRBJ1-1; 7 bases map to TRBD1. V was pared by 6 bases and J by 8 bases, with 6 bases of the junction left unmatched. The germline gives CDR1 ENHRY, CDR2 SYGVKD. CDR3 length: 12 residues. Here the CDR3 reads CAIRTMGQEAFF. The DNA for the CDR3 is TGTGCCATCAGAACTATGGGACAGGAAGCTTTCTTT.

The chain joins TRBV12-5 to TRBJ1-1; a possible D gene is TRBD1 (5 bases). The CDR3 has 11 residues. V lost 3 bases and J lost 8, with 7 bases in between. The V gene's germline CDR1 is LGHNT and CDR2 FRNRAP. The chain's CDR3 is CASGLRQEAFF. CDR3 bases: TGTGCTAGTGGTTTAAGACAGGAAGCTTTCTTT.

This clone was recorded a few times. The J gene is TRBJ2-3, the V gene TRBV5-1, with D uncertain. Trimming removed 7 bases from V and 2 bases from J, with 17 bases in between. Germline CDR1 is SGHRS and CDR2 is YFSETQ. The CDR3 is 15 residues long. The CDR3 region is CASAIKSTFTDTQYF. The CDR3 nucleotides are TGCGCCAGCGCTATAAAAAGTACTTTCACAGATACGCAGTATTTT.

The chain carries TRBV5-1 and TRBJ2-5; 7 bases align to TRBD2. The CDR3 is 17 residues long. CDR1 and CDR2 (germline): SGHRS, YFSETQ. V shed 3 bases, J shed 1 base, and the junction held 12 bases outside the gene matches. The DNA for the CDR3 is TGCGCCAGCAGCTCCCAATGGGGAGGGGCCCTCCAAGAGACCCAGTACTTC. It yields the protein CASSSQWGGALQETQYF.

This clone was seen a handful of times. The chain combines TRBV9 with TRBJ2-7; no clear D. CDR3 size: 14 residues. The V end was cut by 0 bases, the J end by 1 base, with 8 bases between. Per germline, CDR1 SGDLS and CDR2 YYNGEE. CDR3 loop: CASSVGPKSYEQYF. CDR3 DNA: TGTGCCAGCAGCGTAGGGCCCAAATCCTACGAGCAGTACTTC.

The chain has TRBV27 and TRBJ2-7, with 7 bases lining up with TRBD1. CDR1 and CDR2 from the germline V gene are MNHEY and SMNVEV (reference sequence). Unmatched junction bases numbered 7, after V lost 0 bases and J lost 2 bases. CDR3 length equals 16 residues. CDR3 region: CASSLSKGTETYEQYF. Written as DNA, the CDR3 is TGTGCCAGCAGTTTATCTAAGGGGACAGAGACCTACGAGCAGTACTTC.

The chain employs TRBV27 and TRBJ2-7, with 11 nucleotides matching TRBD1. This CDR3 is built from 13 residues. V gave up 10 bases and J gave up 6 bases; unmatched junction bases: 8. Germline CDR1 is MNHEY and CDR2 is SMNVEV (reference sequence). The chain's CDR3 is CATSPGQGGEQYF. DNA for the CDR3: TGTGCCACCTCTCCGGGACAGGGGGGCGAGCAGTACTTC.

The chain couples TRBV9 to TRBJ2-4, with 9 bases identical to TRBD2. This CDR3 is 17 amino acids long. Germline CDR1 is SGDLS and CDR2 is YYNGEE. Germline trimming cut 0 bases from V and 1 base from J; bases unmatched to any gene: 5. CDR3 sequence reads: CASSVGSGGGAKNIQYF. CDR3 DNA: TGTGCCAGCAGCGTAGGTAGCGGGGGAGGCGCCAAAAACATTCAGTACTTC.

The chain carries TRBV5-1 and TRBJ2-3, with D uncertain. Trimming stripped 6 bases from V and 1 base from J, with 18 bases between. The CDR3 sequence is 16 residues long. Per the germline V gene, CDR1 is SGHRS and CDR2 is YFSETQ. The CDR3 reads CASMQPVVAGTDTQYF. DNA for the CDR3: TGCGCCAGCATGCAACCCGTAGTTGCCGGCACAGATACGCAGTATTTT.

The chain combines TRBV20-1 with TRBJ1-5; D is unclear. CDR3 length: 14 amino acids. Germline assignment: CDR1 DFQATT and CDR2 SNEGSKA (reference sequence). V gave up 3 bases and J gave up 0 bases, with 9 bases separating them. Here the CDR3 reads CSASNSYSNQPQHF. The CDR3 region has the DNA TGCAGTGCTAGTAACAGCTATAGCAATCAGCCCCAGCATTTT.

The chain uses TRBV3-1 (or the pseudogene TRBV3-2) and TRBJ2-1; 11 nucleotides line up with TRBD2. The V gene end was trimmed by 2 bases and the J gene end by 10 bases; junction bases not matched to a gene: 4. The CDR3 totals 14 residues. CDR1 and CDR2 (germline): LGHDT, YNNKEL (reference sequence). The CDR3 is CASSQFRTSGEQFF. The CDR3 bases are TGTGCCAGCAGCCAATTCAGGACTAGCGGGGAGCAGTTCTTC.

This chain uses TRBV5-4 with TRBJ2-1; TRBD1 matches 9 bases. There are 13 residues in the CDR3. The germline V gene encodes CDR1 SGHNT and CDR2 YYREEE (reference sequence). Trimming removed 6 bases from V and 6 bases from J; junction bases left unmatched: 4. In DNA, the CDR3 is TGTGCCAGCATGAGACAGGGGGGCAATGAGCAGTTCTTC. It encodes CASMRQGGNEQFF.

This clone showed up just once. This chain joins TRBV11-2 and TRBJ2-3; D remains unclear. The CDR3 runs to 18 residues. CDR1 is SGHAT and CDR2 is FQNNGV in the germline V gene. V was shortened by 0 bases and J by 0 bases, with 16 bases between the two germline ends. CDR3 protein: CASSLDPALIGSTDTQYF. CDR3 nucleotide sequence: TGTGCCAGCAGCTTAGATCCGGCACTAATTGGTAGCACAGATACGCAGTATTTT.

The chain has TRBV27 and TRBJ1-5; D might be TRBD1 (5 bases). CDR3 length: 15 amino acids. Germline CDR1 is MNHEY and CDR2 is SMNVEV (reference sequence). Between the trimmed V and J ends, which lost 4 bases and 4 bases, there was a span of 14 bases. CDR3 sequence: CASSSLQGSNQPQHF. CDR3 nucleotide sequence: TGTGCCAGCAGTTCCCTGCAGGGATCGAATCAGCCCCAGCATTTT.